This T cell receptor (beta chain) was found in a study of blood T cell repertoires in COVID-19. Study context: Some COVID-19 samples were acute and others convalescent; all came from the United States, Italy and Spain. Sample material is recorded as cDNA or gDNA derived from T cells, B-cell-depleted T cells, or PBMCs.

In the study's own analysis: Amplification of reference gene primers was used by the study to estimate nucleated cell counts. Some clones are missing from TCRdb's copy, which holds only in-frame ones; the method was immunoSEQ multiplex PCR. That table is the source of V, J and clone size, and D and trimming were worked out from the DNA. The repertoire has 250,000 to 350,000 clones, approximately 84% of them found once; the top ten carry about 2.2%. This CDR3 comprises 11 residues. Germline-derived CDR1 and CDR2 are DFQATT and SNEGSKA (reference sequence). Trimming removed 6 bases at V and 8 bases at J, with 13 bases between.

The chain has TRBV20-1 and TRBJ1-1; no clear D gene. The sample consisted of peripheral blood. The sequence derives from a woman aged 25-40 years who had recovered from COVID-19. CDR3 nucleotide sequence: TGCAGTGCCCCGTGGGAGACCGAAGCTTTCTTT. It encodes CSAPWETEAFF.